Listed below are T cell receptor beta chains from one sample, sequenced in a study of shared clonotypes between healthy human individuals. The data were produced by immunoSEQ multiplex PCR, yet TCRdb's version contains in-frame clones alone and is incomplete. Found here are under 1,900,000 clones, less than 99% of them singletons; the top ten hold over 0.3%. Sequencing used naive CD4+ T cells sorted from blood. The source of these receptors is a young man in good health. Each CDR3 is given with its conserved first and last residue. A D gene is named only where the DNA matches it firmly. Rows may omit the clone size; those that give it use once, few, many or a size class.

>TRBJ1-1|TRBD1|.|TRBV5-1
CASRDDREDGETEAFF
TGCGCCAGCAGAGACGACAGGGAGGACGGCGAAACTGAAGCTTTCTTT
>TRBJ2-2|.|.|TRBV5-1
CASRPGELRTGELFF
TGCGCCAGCCGCCCGGGGGAGTTAAGGACCGGGGAGCTGTTTTTT
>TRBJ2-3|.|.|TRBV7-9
CASSVDQSLDTQYF
TGTGCCAGCAGCGTGGACCAGAGTCTCGATACGCAGTATTTT
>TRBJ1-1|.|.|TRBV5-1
CASRGKGHIITEAFF
TGCGCCAGCAGGGGTAAGGGACACATCATCACTGAAGCTTTCTTT
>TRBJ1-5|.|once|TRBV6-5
CASTTFLGNQPQHF
TGTGCCAGCACAACCTTCTTGGGCAATCAGCCCCAGCATTTT
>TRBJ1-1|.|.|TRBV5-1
CASSLVPANTEAFF
TGCGCCAGCAGCTTGGTCCCCGCGAACACTGAAGCTTTCTTT
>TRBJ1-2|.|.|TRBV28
CASSLDYGYTF
TGTGCCAGCAGTCTAGACTATGGCTACACCTTC
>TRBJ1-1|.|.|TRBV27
CASSLSLILRGSRNTEAFF
TGTGCCAGCAGTTTATCGTTAATTTTGAGGGGTTCGCGGAACACTGAAGCTTTCTTT
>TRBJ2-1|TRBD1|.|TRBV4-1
CASSVVQGAAREGIPKQFF
TGCGCCAGCAGCGTGGTTCAGGGGGCGGCGCGGGAAGGGATCCCGAAGCAGTTCTTC
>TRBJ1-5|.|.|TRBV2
CASSESGAQHF
TGTGCCAGCAGTGAATCCGGAGCCCAGCATTTT
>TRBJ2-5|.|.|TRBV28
CASSLRHRKTQYF
TGTGCCAGCAGTTTAAGGCACCGAAAGACCCAGTACTTC
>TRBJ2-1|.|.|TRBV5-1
CASSFPGNEQFF
TGCGCCAGCAGCTTCCCGGGCAATGAGCAGTTCTTC
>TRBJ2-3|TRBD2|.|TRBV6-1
CASSATAGGILTQYF
TGTGCCAGCAGTGCCACAGCGGGAGGGATTTTAACGCAGTATTTT
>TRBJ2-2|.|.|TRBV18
CASSPPPSTGELFF
TGTGCCAGCTCACCACCCCCGAGCACCGGGGAGCTGTTTTTT
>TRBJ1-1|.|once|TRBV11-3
CASSQGREEAFF
TGTGCCAGCAGCCAGGGAAGGGAAGAAGCTTTCTTT
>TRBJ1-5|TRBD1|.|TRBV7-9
CASSLYGTGGNQPQHF
TGTGCCAGCAGCCTCTACGGGACAGGTGGGAATCAGCCCCAGCATTTT
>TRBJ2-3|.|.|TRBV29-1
CSVRGTADTQYF
TGCAGCGTCCGTGGGACGGCAGATACGCAGTATTTT
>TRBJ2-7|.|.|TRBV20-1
CSARVVRAEYF
TGCAGTGCTAGAGTGGTCAGGGCGGAGTACTTC
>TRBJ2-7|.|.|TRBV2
CASSVSRTPTYEQYF
TGTGCCAGCAGTGTTTCGAGGACTCCCACCTACGAGCAGTACTTC
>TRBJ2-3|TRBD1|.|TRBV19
CASSIGTGPGTDTQYF
TGTGCCAGTAGTATTGGGACAGGCCCAGGCACAGATACGCAGTATTTT
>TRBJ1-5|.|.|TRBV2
CASSEGQLNQPQHF
TGTGCCAGCAGTGAAGGGCAGCTCAATCAGCCCCAGCATTTT
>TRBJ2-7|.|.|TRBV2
CASRRRYEQYF
TGTGCCAGCAGGAGGCGTTACGAGCAGTACTTC
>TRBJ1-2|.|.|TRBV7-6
CASSLGTEEYTF
TGTGCCAGCAGCTTAGGGACAGAAGAGTACACCTTC
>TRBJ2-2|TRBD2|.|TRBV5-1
CASRVVNRASGRADTGELFF
TGCGCCAGCAGGGTAGTTAATAGGGCTAGCGGGAGGGCGGACACCGGGGAGCTGTTTTTT
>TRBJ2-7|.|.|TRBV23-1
CASRFGGAYSRFYEQYF
TGCGCCAGCAGGTTCGGTGGGGCCTATTCTCGCTTTTACGAGCAGTACTTC
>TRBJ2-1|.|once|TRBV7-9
CASGGMGRRVYNEQFF
TGTGCCAGCGGGGGTATGGGGAGGAGAGTCTACAATGAGCAGTTCTTC
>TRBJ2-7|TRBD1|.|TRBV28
CASSGHPPTTGDEQYF
TGTGCCAGCAGTGGCCACCCACCAACCACAGGGGACGAGCAGTACTTC
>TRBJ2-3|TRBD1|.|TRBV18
CASSPTGADTQYF
TGTGCCAGCTCACCAACAGGGGCAGATACGCAGTATTTT
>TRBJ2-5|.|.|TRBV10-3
CAISEGGEQETQYF
TGTGCCATCAGTGAGGGCGGGGAGCAAGAGACCCAGTACTTC
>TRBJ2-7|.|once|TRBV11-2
CASSFPGSYEQYF
TGTGCCAGCAGCTTTCCGGGCTCCTACGAGCAGTACTTC
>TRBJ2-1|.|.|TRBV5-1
CASSFQGDSYNEQFF
TGCGCCAGCAGCTTCCAGGGTGACTCCTACAATGAGCAGTTCTTC
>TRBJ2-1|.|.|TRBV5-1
CASRGSGSNEQFF
TGCGCCAGCAGGGGTTCGGGGAGCAATGAGCAGTTCTTC